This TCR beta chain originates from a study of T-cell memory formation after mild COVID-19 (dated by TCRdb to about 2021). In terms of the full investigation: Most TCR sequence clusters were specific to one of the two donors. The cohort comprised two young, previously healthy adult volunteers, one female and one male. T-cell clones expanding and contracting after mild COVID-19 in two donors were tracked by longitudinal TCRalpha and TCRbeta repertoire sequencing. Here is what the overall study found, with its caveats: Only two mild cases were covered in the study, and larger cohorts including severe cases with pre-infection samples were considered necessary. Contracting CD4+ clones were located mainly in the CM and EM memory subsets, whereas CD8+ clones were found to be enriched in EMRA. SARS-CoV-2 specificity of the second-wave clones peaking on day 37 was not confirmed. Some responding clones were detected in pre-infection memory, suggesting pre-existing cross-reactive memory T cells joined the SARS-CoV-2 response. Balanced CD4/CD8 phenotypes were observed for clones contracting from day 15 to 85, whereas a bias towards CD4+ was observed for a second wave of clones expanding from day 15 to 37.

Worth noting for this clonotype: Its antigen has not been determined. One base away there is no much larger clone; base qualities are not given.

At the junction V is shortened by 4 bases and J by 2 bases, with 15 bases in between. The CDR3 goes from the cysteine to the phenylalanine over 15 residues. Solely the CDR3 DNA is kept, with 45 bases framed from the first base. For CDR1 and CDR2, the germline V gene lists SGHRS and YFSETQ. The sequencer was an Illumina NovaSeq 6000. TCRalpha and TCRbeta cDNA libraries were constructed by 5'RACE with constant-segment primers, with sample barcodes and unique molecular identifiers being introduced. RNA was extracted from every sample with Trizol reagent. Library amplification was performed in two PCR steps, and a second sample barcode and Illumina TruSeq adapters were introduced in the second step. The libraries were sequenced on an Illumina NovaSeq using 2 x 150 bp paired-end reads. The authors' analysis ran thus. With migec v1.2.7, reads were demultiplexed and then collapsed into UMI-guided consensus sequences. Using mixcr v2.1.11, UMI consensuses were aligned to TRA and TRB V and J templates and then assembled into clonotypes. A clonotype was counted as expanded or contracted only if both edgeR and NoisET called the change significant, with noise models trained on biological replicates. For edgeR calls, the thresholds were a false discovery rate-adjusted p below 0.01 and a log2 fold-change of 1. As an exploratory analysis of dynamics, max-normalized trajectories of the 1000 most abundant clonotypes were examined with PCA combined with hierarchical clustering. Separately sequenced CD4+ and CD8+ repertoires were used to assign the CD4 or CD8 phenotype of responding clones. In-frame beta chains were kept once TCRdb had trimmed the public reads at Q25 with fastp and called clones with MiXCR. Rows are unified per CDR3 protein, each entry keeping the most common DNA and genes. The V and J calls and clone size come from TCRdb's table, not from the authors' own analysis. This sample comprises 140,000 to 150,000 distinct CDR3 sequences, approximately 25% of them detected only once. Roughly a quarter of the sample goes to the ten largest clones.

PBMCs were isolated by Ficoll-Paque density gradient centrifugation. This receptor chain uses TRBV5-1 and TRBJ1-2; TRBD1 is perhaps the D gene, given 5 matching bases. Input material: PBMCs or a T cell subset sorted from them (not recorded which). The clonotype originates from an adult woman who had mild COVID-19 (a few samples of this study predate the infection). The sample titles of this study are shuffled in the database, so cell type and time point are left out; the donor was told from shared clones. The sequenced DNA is TGCGCCAGCAGCCCGATTGGGACGGGGAACTATGGCTACACCTTC. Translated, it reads CASSPIGTGNYGYTF.